These T cell receptor beta chains were read from a single sample in a study of blood T cell repertoires in COVID-19. Method: immunoSEQ multiplex PCR; TCRdb's copy keeps in-frame clones and lacks some. The table lists 200,000 to 300,000 clones, 82% of them singletons. The sequenced material came from peripheral blood. These receptors were obtained from a woman in her 70s with acute or convalescent COVID-19. Both conserved end residues are part of each CDR3. D genes are given only for firm matches.

j_call | d_call | v_call | cdr3_aa
TRBJ2-7 | . | TRBV11-3 | CASSLDFETGHSYEQYF
TRBJ1-2 | . | TRBV9 | CASSPQVGYGYTF
TRBJ1-5 | . | TRBV6-1 | CASSELAARSNQPQHF
TRBJ1-2 | . | TRBV7-8 | CASSTFSLLGDGYTF
TRBJ2-2 | . | TRBV6-5 | CASSYSTQNTGELFF
TRBJ1-1 | TRBD1 | TRBV18 | CASSRERTGGLNTEAFF
TRBJ2-1 | TRBD2 | TRBV9 | CASSVLAGGNNEQFF
TRBJ1-1 | TRBD1 | TRBV18 | CASSPGQGIGTEAFF
TRBJ1-2 | . | TRBV7-2 | CASSLRVNGYTF
TRBJ2-2 | TRBD1 | TRBV6-2/TRBV6-3 | CASSPYLRTGGHTGELFF
TRBJ1-5 | TRBD1 | TRBV10-3 | CASTGDPNQPQHF
TRBJ1-2 | . | TRBV20-1 | CSARAGYGYTF
TRBJ1-4 | . | TRBV29-1 | CSVRQGLGEKLFF
TRBJ1-2 | . | TRBV2 | CASSKTGDNYGYTF
TRBJ1-1 | . | TRBV7-2 | CASSLARVNTEAFF
TRBJ2-5 | . | TRBV24-1 | CATSDSALQETQYF
TRBJ1-5 | . | TRBV6-2/TRBV6-3 | CASGRQPQEPQHF
TRBJ1-1 | . | TRBV12-3/TRBV12-4 | CASSLISGAFF
TRBJ2-1 | TRBD2 | TRBV7-9 | CASSHPTSGAPSYNEQFF
TRBJ1-5 | TRBD1 | TRBV2 | CASGTAWGNQPQHF
TRBJ1-2 | TRBD1 | TRBV3-1/TRBV3-2 | CASSPIQGAANYGYTF
TRBJ2-1 | . | TRBV6-2/TRBV6-3 | CASSYSTRRGLSYNEQFF
TRBJ2-5 | TRBD1 | TRBV5-4 | CASSLSGQGGKTQYF
TRBJ2-3 | . | TRBV5-1 | CASSLGVAPGNTQYF
TRBJ2-2 | TRBD2 | TRBV29-1 | CSVVGRGVVGELFF
TRBJ2-1 | TRBD2 | TRBV5-8 | CASSSQGTSGGKYNEQFF
TRBJ2-1 | . | TRBV3-1/TRBV3-2 | CASSQPRGEQFF
TRBJ1-5 | . | TRBV6-6 | CASRRGPQPQHF
TRBJ1-1 | . | TRBV4-1 | CASSQARGSLTEAFF
TRBJ2-3 | . | TRBV6-5 | CASTGTPNTDTQYF
TRBJ1-3 | TRBD1 | TRBV5-1 | CASSTGQGSGNTIYF
TRBJ1-4 | TRBD1 | TRBV6-6 | CASSSSGQATNEKLFF
TRBJ2-3 | . | TRBV11-3 | CASSFGGTDTQYF
TRBJ1-5 | TRBD1 | TRBV4-3 | CASSQGQGVFQPQHF
TRBJ1-1 | TRBD1 | TRBV4-3 | CASSQGGQVGYTEAFF
TRBJ1-5 | . | TRBV19 | CASSITRDNQPQHF
TRBJ2-1 | TRBD2 | TRBV3-1/TRBV3-2 | CASSQLRTSGGYNEQFF
TRBJ1-1 | TRBD1 | TRBV19 | CASSMVFPRDRTNTEAFF
TRBJ2-5 | TRBD2 | TRBV7-6 | CASSLGGAGGGETQYF
TRBJ1-6 | TRBD1 | TRBV4-2 | CASSQVQGSRSPLHF
TRBJ1-2 | TRBD1 | TRBV5-4 | CASSSTGGLISSYTF
TRBJ1-1 | TRBD1 | TRBV27 | CASSLDRALNTEAFF
TRBJ2-3 | TRBD2 | TRBV6-6 | CASSERGRTDTQYF
TRBJ2-3 | TRBD2 | TRBV2 | CATTGLAGVTTQYF
TRBJ2-7 | TRBD1 | TRBV7-2 | CASSLWDRSYEQYF
TRBJ1-6 | TRBD1 | TRBV9 | CASSETGDNSPLHF
TRBJ2-2 | . | TRBV28 | CASSLRLITGELFF
TRBJ1-2 | . | TRBV9 | CASSVVQGRGGYTF
TRBJ2-1 | . | TRBV9 | CASSVSGHSHNEQFF